Below are 18 T cell receptor beta chains sequenced from a single sample in a study of T cells in Graves' hyperthyroidism and ophthalmopathy. The CDR3 regions of TCR beta were amplified from RNA transcripts. An initial round of RT-PCR targeting the TCR CDR3 relied on the HTBI primer set. TCRdb re-called the multiplex PCR reads through MiXCR, storing one row per CDR3 protein. The sample shows approximately 560,000 distinct CDR3 sequences, around 16% of them seen only once. The source material was blood. The receptors derive from a woman aged 25 to 39 with Graves' hyperthyroidism.

This clonotype has ten or more counts. The rearrangement links TRBV7-2 to TRBJ2-1, with 9 bases lining up with TRBD2. V lost 1 base, J lost 3 bases, and 4 bases stayed unmatched. In germline, CDR1 is SGHTA, CDR2 FQGNSA. This CDR3 comprises 16 residues. The CDR3 DNA reads TGTGCCAGCAGCTTAGTTCGACTAGCGGTCTACAATGAGCAGTTCTTC. Encoded protein: CASSLVRLAVYNEQFF.

V is TRBV7-9 and J is TRBJ1-2, with a weak D call TRBD1 (5 bases). Germline V gives CDR1 SEHNR, CDR2 FQNEAQ (reference sequence). V lost 6 bases to trimming and J lost 4 bases, with 18 bases between them. The CDR3 loop spans 15 amino acids. In DNA, the CDR3 is TGTGCCAGCAGGGGACCACTACAGCAAGTCTATGGCTACACCTTC. Encoded protein: CASRGPLQQVYGYTF.

In its sample, this clonotype was seen many times. The chain employs TRBV5-1 and TRBJ2-7, with a tentative D call TRBD2 (6 bases). Germline V lookup: CDR1 SGHRS, CDR2 YFSETQ. The CDR3 length is 14 residues. V gave up 1 base and J gave up 6 bases, with 14 bases separating them. The CDR3 loop is CASSLSRGSGEQYF. The CDR3 nucleotides read TGCGCCAGCAGCTTGAGTCGGGGGTCTGGCGAGCAGTACTTC.

This clonotype was detected ten times or more. This chain joins TRBV2 and TRBJ2-3; 14 bases are shared with TRBD2. The germline V gene has CDR1 SNHLY and CDR2 FYNNEI. Trimming cost V 2 bases and J 2 bases; bases outside gene matches: 6. The CDR3 consists of 18 residues. The CDR3 DNA follows: TGTGCCAGCAGTGAAAGGGGGACTAGCGGGAGCGACACAGATACGCAGTATTTT. Translated: CASSERGTSGSDTDTQYF.

This clonotype was counted many times. The chain has TRBV20-1 and TRBJ1-2; D is unresolved. Germline CDR1 DFQATT, CDR2 SNEGSKA (reference sequence). The CDR3 is 10 amino acids. DNA for the CDR3: TGCAGCCGTTCGGGTGACGGCTACACCTTC. Amino acids: CSRSGDGYTF.

The rearrangement links TRBV7-9 to TRBJ2-5, with 8 bases that match TRBD2. The CDR3 extends over 17 amino acids. Germline CDR1 SEHNR, CDR2 FQNEAQ (reference sequence). The V gene end was trimmed by 4 bases and the J gene end by 4 bases; junction bases not matched to a gene: 14. CDR3 sequence reads: CASSSEGRLAGGETQYF. For the CDR3, the DNA is TGTGCCAGCAGCTCTGAGGGGCGGCTAGCGGGTGGAGAGACCCAGTACTTC. Complete variable domain (other parts from reference TRBV7-9 and TRBJ2-5): DTGVSQNPRHKITKRGQNVTFRCDPISEHNRLYWYRQTLGQGPEFLTYFQNEAQLEKSRLLSDRFSAERPKGSFSTLEIQRTEQGDSAMYLCASSSEGRLAGGETQYFGPGTRLLVL.

This clonotype was observed many times. The chain is built from TRBV5-1 and TRBJ2-3; D call uncertain. The CDR3 runs 15 residues. Germline CDR1 is SGHRS and CDR2 is YFSETQ. V was trimmed by 0 bases and J by 1 base, leaving 9 bases between them. The DNA of the CDR3 is TGCGCCAGCAGCTTGGAGGGAATTGGCACAGATACGCAGTATTTT. The encoded protein is CASSLEGIGTDTQYF. The variable domain in full, completed from reference TRBV5-1 and TRBJ2-3, reads KAGVTQTPRYLIKTRGQQVTLSCSPISGHRSVSWYQQTPGQGLQFLFEYFSETQRNKGNFPGRFSGRQFSNSRSEMNVSTLELGDSALYLCASSLEGIGTDTQYFGPGTRLTVL.

The V call is TRBV28, the J call TRBJ2-1; no clear D. CDR3 length: 16 residues. V shed 7 bases and J shed 6 bases, with 22 bases lying between them. CDR1 is MDHEN and CDR2 is SYDVKM in the germline V gene. CDR3 loop: CASISSRLVTGNEQFF. The CDR3 DNA follows: TGTGCCAGCATCTCTTCACGACTGGTAACTGGCAATGAGCAGTTCTTC.

In this sample, this clonotype turned up a few times. The chain employs TRBV6-2 or TRBV6-3 and TRBJ1-1; D remains unclear. CDR1 and CDR2 from the germline V gene are MNHEY and SVGEGT. V lost 6 bases, J lost 4 bases, and 12 bases lay in between. The CDR3 consists of 13 residues. CDR3 DNA: TGTGCCAGCAGGAACACGGGCGGCACTGAAGCTTTCTTT. Amino acid sequence: CASRNTGGTEAFF.

The gene calls are TRBV6-2 or TRBV6-3 and TRBJ2-6, with no clear D. This CDR3 contains 15 residues. Trimming took 10 bases from V and 0 from J, leaving 13 bases between them. CDR1 and CDR2 from the germline V gene are MNHEY and SVGEGT. The CDR3, as DNA: TGTGCCACCCTGGAGTGGAGCTCTGGGGCCAACGTCCTGACTTTC. Protein sequence: CATLEWSSGANVLTF.

There are many counts of this clonotype. V is TRBV7-9 and J is TRBJ2-5, with D maybe TRBD2 (6 bases). The CDR3 sequence is 13 residues long. Deletions cut 4 bases from V and 4 bases from J, with 10 bases between. Germline-derived CDR1 and CDR2 are SEHNR and FQNEAQ (reference sequence). CDR3 sequence reads: CASSSTSRETQYF. For the CDR3, the DNA is TGTGCCAGCAGCTCAACTAGCCGAGAGACCCAGTACTTC.

This clonotype came up many times. CDR3 amino acids: CASSSGTKEQFF. The DNA of the CDR3 is TGTGCCAGCAGCTCCGGGACTAAGGAGCAGTTCTTC. The chain is built from TRBV7-2 and TRBJ2-1, with TRBD2 matching over 7 bases. Germline lookup yields CDR1 SGHTA and CDR2 FQGNSA. The CDR3 is 12 amino acids. The J segment lost 10 bases and the V segment lost 4 bases, leaving 4 bases of the junction unmatched.

At least ten counts were recorded for this clonotype. The CDR3 bases are TGCGCCAGCAGCTCCGGACAGACTCAAGATACGCAGTATTTT. It yields the protein CASSSGQTQDTQYF. The chain employs TRBV5-1 and TRBJ2-3, with a tentative D call TRBD1 (6 bases). The length of the CDR3 is 14 residues. V was clipped by 3 bases and J by 5 bases, with 13 bases between them. CDR1 is SGHRS and CDR2 is YFSETQ in the germline V gene.

This clonotype was seen at least ten times. The chain employs TRBV7-9 and TRBJ2-5; D is tentatively TRBD1 or TRBD2 (5 bases each). Deletions cut 0 bases from V and 1 base from J, with 12 bases between. CDR3 size: 16 residues. The V gene's germline CDR1 is SEHNR and CDR2 FQNEAQ (reference sequence). CDR3 nucleotide sequence: TGTGCCAGCAGCTTAGCCCCGGGACCCCTCCAAGAGACCCAGTACTTC. Translating it yields CASSLAPGPLQETQYF.

This rearrangement joins TRBV6-1 to TRBJ1-1; possible D gene TRBD1, 5 bases. CDR1 MNHNS and CDR2 SASEGT come from the germline V gene. V dropped 5 bases and J dropped 3 bases, with 10 bases sitting between them. The CDR3 spans 13 residues. CDR3 sequence (DNA): TGTGCCAGCAGTCGGGACTTTGACACTGAAGCTTTCTTT. Translation: CASSRDFDTEAFF.

This clonotype was observed a handful of times. This rearrangement joins TRBV6-5 to TRBJ2-7; TRBD2 agrees at 12 bases. The trim removed 0 bases at V and 7 bases at J, leaving 10 bases unmatched. CDR1 is MNHEY, CDR2 SVGAGI, per germline. This CDR3 is built from 17 residues. CDR3: CASSYSSSGRATGEQYF. The CDR3 DNA sequence: TGTGCCAGCAGTTACTCCTCTAGCGGGAGGGCCACGGGAGAGCAGTACTTC.

This clonotype was found a few times. The chain uses TRBV7-3 and TRBJ1-1, with 7 positions matching TRBD1. Losses at the gene ends were 5 bases for V and 5 bases for J; bases not matched to a gene: 17. CDR3 size: 17 residues. Germline CDR1 SGHTA, CDR2 FQGTGA. Here the CDR3 reads CASSRTLKEGAATEAFF. Written as DNA, the CDR3 is TGTGCCAGCAGCCGAACCCTTAAGGAGGGGGCGGCGACTGAAGCTTTCTTT.

The CDR3 spells CASSKVSGRARNEQFF. CDR3 coding DNA: TGTGCCAGCAGCAAGGTTAGCGGGAGGGCCAGAAATGAGCAGTTCTTC. This chain links TRBV7-2 with TRBJ2-1; 11 bases are a match to TRBD2. V gave up 5 bases and J gave up 7 bases; unmatched junction bases: 10. This CDR3 is built from 16 residues. Germline V gene lookup returns CDR1 SGHTA and CDR2 FQGNSA. Full variable domain (outside the CDR3, taken from reference TRBV7-2 and TRBJ2-1): GAGVSQSPSNKVTEKGKDVELRCDPISGHTALYWYRQSLGQGLEFLIYFQGNSAPDKSGLPSDRFSAERTGGSVSTLTIQRTQQEDSAVYLCASSKVSGRARNEQFFGPGTRLTVL.